This record looks at one T cell receptor beta chain sequence and its context. This record belongs to a study of blood T cell repertoires in COVID-19. Produced via immunoSEQ multiplex PCR; TCRdb's table is partial and in-frame only. The sample consists of about 120,000 clones, around 78% of them appearing once. The junction had 6 bases not matched to a gene; V was cut back by 3 bases and J by 5 bases. Germline CDR1 is LNHDA and CDR2 is SQIVND (reference sequence). CDR3 length equals 16 residues. Source material: peripheral blood. The gene calls are TRBV19 and TRBJ2-1, with TRBD2 matching 11 bases. This sequence was found in an older man with acute or convalescent COVID-19. CDR3 bases: TGTGCCAGTAGTATTTGGGGACTAGCGGCTGACAATGAGCAGTTCTTC. Its protein is CASSIWGLAADNEQFF.